The 32 T cell receptor beta chains listed next were all sequenced from one sample in a study of blood T cell repertoires in COVID-19. TCRdb's table, derived via immunoSEQ multiplex PCR, lists solely in-frame clones and lacks some. This sample has roughly 170,000 clones, with around 83% found just once. Sequencing was done on a sample of peripheral blood. The receptors derive from a woman aged 50 to 65 with COVID-19, enrolled during active disease.

The CDR3 loop is CASDRGKETQYF. The DNA for the CDR3 is TGTGCCTCGGACAGGGGAAAAGAGACCCAGTACTTC. The V call is TRBV30, the J call TRBJ2-5; TRBD1 matches 9 bases. V trimming: 7 bases; J trimming: 3 bases; junction bases outside the gene matches: 3. This CDR3 has 12 amino acids. Per germline, CDR1 GTSNPN and CDR2 SVGIG (reference sequence).

V gene TRBV28 combines with J gene TRBJ1-3; tentative D call: TRBD1 (6 bases). Germline values: CDR1 MDHEN, CDR2 SYDVKM. The CDR3 has 16 residues. The V end lost 2 bases, the J end lost 0 bases, and 11 bases lay between the germline ends. CDR3 sequence (DNA): TGTGCCAGCAGTTTACCCCAACAGGGCTCTGGAAACACCATATATTTT. This encodes CASSLPQQGSGNTIYF.

J is TRBJ2-1 and V is TRBV19, with D unclear. CDR3 length: 14 residues. V lost 0 bases to trimming and J lost 7 bases, with 10 bases between them. Germline V gives CDR1 LNHDA, CDR2 SQIVND (reference sequence). The CDR3 spells CASSIDSFSNEQFF. CDR3 DNA sequence: TGTGCCAGTAGTATAGATTCCTTCAGTAATGAGCAGTTCTTC.

The CDR3 spells CASTIDRGSGNTIYF. The CDR3 nucleotides are TGTGCCAGCACGATCGACAGGGGGTCTGGAAACACCATATATTTT. This chain links TRBV11-2 with TRBJ1-3; 9 bases agree with TRBD1. From germline, CDR1 is SGHAT and CDR2 FQNNGV. The CDR3 extends over 15 amino acids. The V and J ends lost 7 bases and 1 base, in that order; junction bases with no gene match: 5.

This clone has more than one count but fewer than ten. This chain uses TRBV10-3 with TRBJ1-5, with D hard to call. This CDR3 contains 13 residues. V lost 8 bases, J lost 0 bases, and 8 bases lay in between. Germline CDR1 reads ENHRY; CDR2 reads SYGVKD. As DNA, the CDR3 is TGTGCCATCGGGAGGGATAGCAATCAGCCCCAGCATTTT. It specifies CAIGRDSNQPQHF.

The rearrangement links TRBV18 to TRBJ2-2, with D maybe TRBD1 (6 bases). V was clipped by 5 bases and J by 3 bases, with 16 bases between them. The CDR3 loop spans 16 amino acids. Germline CDR1 is KGHSH and CDR2 is LQKENI. The CDR3 DNA sequence: TGTGCCAGCTCAAAACTTGGGGGCGCAGACACCGGGGAGCTGTTTTTT. Amino acid sequence: CASSKLGGADTGELFF.

The V and J genes are TRBV6-1 and TRBJ1-2; 7 nucleotides line up with TRBD1. CDR1 MNHNS and CDR2 SASEGT come from the germline V gene. Trimming cost V 1 base and J 4 bases; bases outside gene matches: 3. The length of the CDR3 is 14 residues. The CDR3 protein is CASSEGGGPYGYTF. In nucleotides, the CDR3 is TGTGCCAGCAGTGAAGGAGGGGGCCCCTATGGCTACACCTTC.

This chain joins TRBV7-9 and TRBJ2-7, with 11 bases identical to TRBD2. Losses at the gene ends were 1 base for V and 4 bases for J; bases not matched to a gene: 3. Germline-derived CDR1 and CDR2 are SEHNR and FQNEAQ (reference sequence). The CDR3 consists of 15 residues. DNA of the CDR3: TGTGCCAGCAGCTTAGTAACTAGCGGGGGATACGAGCAGTACTTC. Its protein is CASSLVTSGGYEQYF.

The rearrangement joins TRBV11-1 to TRBJ2-3; D is undetermined. The CDR3 has 11 amino acids. V lost 8 bases and J lost 5, with 8 bases in between. Germline CDR1 is SGHAT and CDR2 is FQDESV (reference sequence). CDR3 in amino acids: CASSSGDTQYF. CDR3 sequence (DNA): TGTGCCAGCTCGTCCGGAGATACGCAGTATTTT.

The chain couples TRBV18 to TRBJ1-2; 7 positions agree with TRBD1. J was trimmed by 3 bases and V by 2 bases; bases with no gene match: 0. CDR1 KGHSH and CDR2 LQKENI come from the germline V gene. This CDR3 region has 13 residues. The CDR3, as DNA: TGTGCCAGCTCACCAGACAGGGACTATGGCTACACCTTC. Translated: CASSPDRDYGYTF.

V and J are TRBV6-5 and TRBJ1-3; TRBD1 matches 7 bases. Germline values: CDR1 MNHEY, CDR2 SVGAGI. J lost 4 bases, V lost 7 bases, and 4 bases had no gene match. The CDR3 loop spans 13 amino acids. CDR3 sequence reads: CASKTGAGNTIYF. Written as DNA, the CDR3 is TGTGCCAGCAAAACAGGGGCCGGAAACACCATATATTTT.

This clone was recorded once. In nucleotides, the CDR3 is TGTGCCAGCAGCTTGGAGCCGGTTCTCTCCTACGAGCAGTACTTC. Translation: CASSLEPVLSYEQYF. V and J are TRBV5-5 and TRBJ2-7; D gene unclear. CDR1 and CDR2 from the germline V gene are SGHKS and YYEKEE (reference sequence). V lost 0 bases and J 0 bases, leaving 10 bases between the germline ends. This CDR3 comprises 15 residues.

The gene calls are TRBV28 and TRBJ2-5; 9 nucleotides agree with TRBD2. CDR3 size: 15 residues. The trim removed 6 bases at V and 1 base at J, leaving 6 bases unmatched. Germline V gene sequence: CDR1 MDHEN, CDR2 SYDVKM. CDR3 DNA sequence: TGTGCCAGCAGGTCCCCTAGCGGGGCCCAAGAGACCCAGTACTTC. Translated, it gives CASRSPSGAQETQYF.

This clone was counted a few times. V and J are TRBV4-1 and TRBJ1-1; weak D call: TRBD1 (6 bases). CDR1 and CDR2 from the germline V gene are MGHRA and YSYEKL. CDR3 length: 16 residues. Trimming took 2 bases from V and 4 from J, leaving 17 bases between them. Written as DNA, the CDR3 is TGCGCCAGCAGCCAAACGATTACCAGGGGTCCCACTGAAGCTTTCTTT. Protein: CASSQTITRGPTEAFF.

The chain is built from TRBV19 and TRBJ2-1; 7 bases are shared with TRBD1. The germline V gene encodes CDR1 LNHDA and CDR2 SQIVND (reference sequence). V shed 1 base and J 3 bases; nucleotides not matched to a gene: 6. The CDR3 is 16 residues long. Here the CDR3 reads CASSIAQGDSYNEQFF. The DNA of the CDR3 is TGTGCCAGTAGTATAGCCCAGGGGGACAGCTACAATGAGCAGTTCTTC.

V usage is TRBV7-2 and J usage is TRBJ2-5; 13 bases fit TRBD2. The CDR3 is made up of 15 amino acids. Germline V gives CDR1 SGHTA, CDR2 FQGNSA. The J segment lost 5 bases and the V segment lost 5 bases, leaving 5 bases of the junction unmatched. CDR3 loop: CASSILAGGPETQYF. Written as DNA, the CDR3 is TGTGCCAGCAGCATACTAGCGGGGGGGCCTGAGACCCAGTACTTC.

V is TRBV9 and J is TRBJ1-1, with D possibly being TRBD1 (5 bases). Germline lookup yields CDR1 SGDLS and CDR2 YYNGEE. V gave up 3 bases and J gave up 7 bases, with 7 bases separating them. The CDR3 is 11 residues long. The CDR3: CASSGTGEAFF. DNA of the CDR3: TGTGCCAGCAGCGGAACAGGTGAAGCTTTCTTT.

The CDR3 loop reads CASSLELEQYF. CDR3 sequence (DNA): TGTGCCAGCAGCCTGGAGTTGGAGCAGTACTTC. The chain has TRBV7-9 and TRBJ2-7, with no clear D. Trimming pared 5 bases from V and 7 bases from J, leaving 9 bases between. The CDR3 totals 11 residues. Germline V CDR1 and CDR2: SEHNR, FQNEAQ (reference sequence).

The rearrangement joins TRBV25-1 to TRBJ1-4; D call uncertain. The CDR3 covers 18 residues. Trimming left V 3 bases short and J 6 bases short, with 23 bases between. The germline gives CDR1 MGHDK, CDR2 SYGVNS. The CDR3 loop is CASSDRPLEAQIDEKLFF. The CDR3, as DNA: TGTGCCAGCAGTGATCGCCCCCTAGAGGCCCAAATTGATGAAAAACTGTTTTTT.

The gene calls are TRBV6-1 and TRBJ2-2, with 12 nucleotides matching TRBD1. Germline V lookup: CDR1 MNHNS, CDR2 SASEGT. Trimming cost V 10 bases and J 6 bases; bases outside gene matches: 6. The CDR3 sequence is 14 residues long. CDR3 sequence: CATRDRGQAGELFF. The CDR3 DNA sequence: TGTGCCACGCGGGACAGGGGGCAGGCCGGGGAGCTGTTTTTT.

The V gene is TRBV3-1 (or the pseudogene TRBV3-2), the J gene TRBJ2-1; 13 positions agree with TRBD2. Germline CDR1 and CDR2: LGHDT and YNNKEL (reference sequence). V lost 0 bases and J lost 7; bases outside the gene matches: 6. This CDR3 spans 17 amino acids. CDR3: CASSQETSGGAKNEQFF. CDR3 DNA sequence: TGTGCCAGCAGCCAAGAAACTAGCGGGGGGGCGAAGAATGAGCAGTTCTTC.

The chain uses TRBV10-3 and TRBJ2-5, with a tentative D call TRBD1 (6 bases). Trimming cost V 11 bases and J 4 bases, with 17 bases left between them. Germline-derived CDR1 and CDR2 are ENHRY and SYGVKD. The length of the CDR3 is 13 residues. CDR3 in DNA: TGTGCCTCCAAGGCACAGGGCGGAGAGACCCAGTACTTC. Its translation: CASKAQGGETQYF.

This chain's CDR3 is CASSDGTPLSFSYGYTF. Here the CDR3 DNA reads TGTGCCAGCAGTGACGGGACACCGTTGTCTTTTAGCTATGGCTACACCTTC. V gene TRBV6-1 combines with J gene TRBJ1-2, with D possibly TRBD1 on 6 matching bases. The CDR3 has 17 amino acids. Germline CDR1 is MNHNS and CDR2 is SASEGT. Between the trimmed V and J ends, which lost 3 bases and 4 bases, there was a span of 21 bases.

This clone has only a few counts. This sequence joins TRBV1 and TRBJ2-1; TRBD2 reflects the table's D call only, with no check against the DNA. TRBV1 is a pseudogene. The CDR3 sequence is 18 residues long. This chain's CDR3 is CTSSHPEVAGVSYNEQFF. The CDR3 nucleotides are TGCACCAGCAGCCATCCCGAGGTAGCGGGGGTCTCCTACAATGAGCAGTTCTTC.

V usage is TRBV5-1 and J usage is TRBJ1-1; D remains ambiguous. Trimming stripped 4 bases from V and 3 bases from J, with 10 bases between. Germline CDR1 SGHRS, CDR2 YFSETQ. The CDR3 runs to 13 residues. DNA of the CDR3: TGCGCCAGCAGCCTCACGAGGGACACTGAAGCTTTCTTT. This sequence encodes CASSLTRDTEAFF.

CDR3 nucleotides: TGTGCCAGTAGGGACAGCCTTTTAGAGCCCCAGCATTTT. Amino acids: CASRDSLLEPQHF. The rearrangement links TRBV19 to TRBJ1-5; maybe TRBD1 (6 bases). This CDR3 contains 13 residues. The V gene lost 6 bases and the J gene lost 8 bases, with 14 bases spanning the gap. Germline CDR1 and CDR2: LNHDA and SQIVND (reference sequence).

The chain couples TRBV20-1 to TRBJ2-1, with 9 bases identical to TRBD2. Germline CDR1 DFQATT, CDR2 SNEGSKA (reference sequence). CDR3 size: 15 residues. Unmatched junction bases numbered 8, after V lost 3 bases and J lost 5 bases. The DNA for the CDR3 is TGCAGTGCTAGTGATTTGGCTAGCGGGGACAATGAGCAGTTCTTC. The encoded protein is CSASDLASGDNEQFF.

V usage is TRBV7-3 and J usage is TRBJ2-1, with 10 bases matching TRBD2. This CDR3 is built from 15 residues. V was pared by 4 bases and J by 2 bases, with 2 bases of the junction left unmatched. CDR1 is SGHTA and CDR2 is FQGTGA in the germline V gene. This chain's CDR3 is CASSSGLAAYNEQFF. CDR3 DNA: TGTGCCAGCAGCTCCGGACTAGCGGCCTACAATGAGCAGTTCTTC.

The V and J genes are TRBV9 and TRBJ2-5; 8 bases align to TRBD1. CDR3 length equals 15 residues. CDR1 SGDLS and CDR2 YYNGEE come from the germline V gene. The V gene end was trimmed by 2 bases and the J gene end by 5 bases; junction bases not matched to a gene: 8. Written as DNA, the CDR3 is TGTGCCAGCAGCGTCGGCCAGACAGGGGATGAGACCCAGTACTTC. It codes for CASSVGQTGDETQYF.

The chain joins TRBV3-1 (or the pseudogene TRBV3-2) to TRBJ2-7; TRBD1 is a possible D gene (6 bases). The CDR3 covers 14 residues. Germline V gene sequence: CDR1 LGHDT, CDR2 YNNKEL (reference sequence). V shed 2 bases and J shed 6 bases, with 14 bases lying between them. CDR3 coding DNA: TGTGCCAGCAGCCAATCACAGGGAACCTTCGAGCAGTACTTC. Residues: CASSQSQGTFEQYF.

The chain employs TRBV5-1 and TRBJ2-7, with 7 bases fitting TRBD1. From germline, CDR1 is SGHRS and CDR2 YFSETQ. The CDR3 consists of 14 residues. After removal of 4 bases from V and 2 bases from J, the junction contained 6 bases not matched to a gene. This chain's CDR3 is CASSPTGLTYEQYF. In nucleotides, the CDR3 is TGCGCCAGCAGCCCGACAGGGCTAACCTACGAGCAGTACTTC.

CDR3 sequence: CASRDGIPGTF. The CDR3, as DNA: TGTGCCAGCAGAGACGGGATCCCTGGAACCTTC. The chain is built from TRBV11-2 and TRBJ1-2; no definite D call. CDR3 size: 11 residues. Per the germline V gene, CDR1 is SGHAT and CDR2 is FQNNGV. Trimming pared 6 bases from V and 14 bases from J, leaving 16 bases between.